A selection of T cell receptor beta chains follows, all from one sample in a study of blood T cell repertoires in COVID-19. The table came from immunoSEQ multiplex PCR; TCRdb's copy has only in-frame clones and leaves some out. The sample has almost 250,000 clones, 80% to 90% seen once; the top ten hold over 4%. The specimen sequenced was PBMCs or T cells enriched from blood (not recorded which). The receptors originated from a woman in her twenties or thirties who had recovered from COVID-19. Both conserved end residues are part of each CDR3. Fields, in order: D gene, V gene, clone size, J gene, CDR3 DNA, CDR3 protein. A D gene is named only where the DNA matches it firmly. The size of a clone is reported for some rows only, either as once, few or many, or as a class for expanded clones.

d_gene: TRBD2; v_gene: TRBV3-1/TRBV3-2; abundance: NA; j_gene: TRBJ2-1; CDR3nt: TGTGCCAGCAGCGAAGGACTAGCGGCCGCCTCCTACAATGAGCAGTTCTTC; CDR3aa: CASSEGLAAASYNEQFF
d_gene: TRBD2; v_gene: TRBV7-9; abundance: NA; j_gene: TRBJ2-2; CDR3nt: TGTGCCAGCAGCTTTACTAGCGGGAAGGACACCGGGGAGCTGTTTTTT; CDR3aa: CASSFTSGKDTGELFF
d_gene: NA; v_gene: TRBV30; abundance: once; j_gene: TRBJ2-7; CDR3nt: TGTGCCTGGAGTGCCTACAGGGACGAGCAGTACTTC; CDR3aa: CAWSAYRDEQYF
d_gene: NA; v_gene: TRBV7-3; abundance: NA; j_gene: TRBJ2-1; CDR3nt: TGTGCCAGCAGCTTAGTCGCCTGGGGCAGGGGGGACAATGAGCAGTTCTTC; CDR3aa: CASSLVAWGRGDNEQFF
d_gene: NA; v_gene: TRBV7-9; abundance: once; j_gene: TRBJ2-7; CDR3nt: TGTGCCAGCAGCTTAGAGAGGGGGGGAGAGCAGTACTTC; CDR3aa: CASSLERGGEQYF
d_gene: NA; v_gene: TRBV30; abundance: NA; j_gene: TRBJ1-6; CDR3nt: TGTGCCTGGAGTGTACCCCGACAGCGCGCCCGCTCCTATAATTCACCCCTCCACTTT; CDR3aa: CAWSVPRQRARSYNSPLHF
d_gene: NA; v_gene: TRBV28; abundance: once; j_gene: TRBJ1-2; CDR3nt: TGTGCCAGCAGCCCCCCGCGGCTGAACTATGGCTACACCTTC; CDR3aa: CASSPPRLNYGYTF
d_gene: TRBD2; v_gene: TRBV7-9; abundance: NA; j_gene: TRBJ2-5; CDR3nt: TGTGCCAGCAGCTTAGGACTAGCGGGAAGTCAGACCCAGTACTTC; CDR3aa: CASSLGLAGSQTQYF
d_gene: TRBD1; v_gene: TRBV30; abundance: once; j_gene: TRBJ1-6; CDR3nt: TGTGCCTGGAGTAGTTTCGGACAGGGATCACCCCTCCACTTT; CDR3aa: CAWSSFGQGSPLHF
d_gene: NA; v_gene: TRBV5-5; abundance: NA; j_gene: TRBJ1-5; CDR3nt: TGTGCCAGCAGCTTCCGACAGGGCAATCAGCCCCAGCATTTT; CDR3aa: CASSFRQGNQPQHF
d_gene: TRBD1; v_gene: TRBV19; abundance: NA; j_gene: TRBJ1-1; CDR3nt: TGTGCCAGTAGCACGGGACAGACGAACACTGAAGCTTTCTTT; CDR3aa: CASSTGQTNTEAFF
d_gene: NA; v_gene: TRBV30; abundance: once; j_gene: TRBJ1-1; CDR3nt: TGTGCCTGGAGTCGCGGTATGAACACTGAAGCTTTCTTT; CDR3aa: CAWSRGMNTEAFF
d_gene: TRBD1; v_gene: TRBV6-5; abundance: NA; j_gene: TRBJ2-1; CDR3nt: TGTGCCAGCAGCCTACCGGGACAGGATGTCAATGAGCAGTTCTTC; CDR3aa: CASSLPGQDVNEQFF
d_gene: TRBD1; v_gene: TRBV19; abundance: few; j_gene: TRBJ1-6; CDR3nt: TGTGCCACCACACAGGGGGCTAGTTCACCCCTCCACTTT; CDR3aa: CATTQGASSPLHF
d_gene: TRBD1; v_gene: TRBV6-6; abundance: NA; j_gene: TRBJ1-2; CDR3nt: TGTGCCAGCAGACAGGGGGCGTCGCCATATGGCTACACCTTC; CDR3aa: CASRQGASPYGYTF
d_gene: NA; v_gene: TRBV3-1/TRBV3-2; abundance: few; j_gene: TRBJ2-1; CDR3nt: TGTGCCAGCAGCCAGAGCGGTAACTACAATGAGCAGTTCTTC; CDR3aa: CASSQSGNYNEQFF
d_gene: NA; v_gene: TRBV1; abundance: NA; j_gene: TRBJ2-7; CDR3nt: TGCACCAGCAGCCAACAGGGACTCGGATGGGCCCTACGAGCGGTCCAGTACTTC; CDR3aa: CTSSQQGLGWALRAVQYF
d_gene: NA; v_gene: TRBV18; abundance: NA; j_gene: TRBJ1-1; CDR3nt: TGTGCCAGCTCAACCACAGGGTACACTGAAGCTTTCTTT; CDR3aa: CASSTTGYTEAFF
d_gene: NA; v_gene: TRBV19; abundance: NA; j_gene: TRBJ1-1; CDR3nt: TGTGCCAGTAGTATAGTACCCCAGGGGAACACTGAAGCTTTCTTT; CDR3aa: CASSIVPQGNTEAFF
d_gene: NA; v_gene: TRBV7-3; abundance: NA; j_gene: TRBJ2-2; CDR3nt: TGTGCCAGCAGCTTAGGGGGTAGCGGGAACACCGGGGAGCTGTTTTTT; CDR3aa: CASSLGGSGNTGELFF
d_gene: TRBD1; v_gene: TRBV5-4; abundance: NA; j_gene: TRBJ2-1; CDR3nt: TGTGCCAGCAGCTTGGTTGGCAGGGGGTCAGATGAGCAGTTCTTC; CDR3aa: CASSLVGRGSDEQFF
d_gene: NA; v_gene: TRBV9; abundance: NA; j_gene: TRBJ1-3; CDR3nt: TGTGCCAGCAGCGCACCAGACCGATATACGACAGATTCAAGCTCTGGAAACACCATATATTTT; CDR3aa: CASSAPDRYTTDSSSGNTIYF
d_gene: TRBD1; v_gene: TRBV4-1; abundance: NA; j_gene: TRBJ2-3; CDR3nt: TGCGCCAGCAGCCAAGGGACAGGGGGCGGCACAGATACGCAGTATTTT; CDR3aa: CASSQGTGGGTDTQYF
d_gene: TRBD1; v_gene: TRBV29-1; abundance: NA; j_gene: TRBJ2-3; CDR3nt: TGCAGCGTAGACCGGACAGGTACAGATACGCAGTATTTT; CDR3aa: CSVDRTGTDTQYF
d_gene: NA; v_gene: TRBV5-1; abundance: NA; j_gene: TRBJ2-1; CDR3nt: TGCGCCAGCAGCTTGGCCCGCGGAAGCTACAATGAGCAGTTCTTC; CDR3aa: CASSLARGSYNEQFF
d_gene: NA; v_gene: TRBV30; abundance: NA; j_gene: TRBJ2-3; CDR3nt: TGTGCCTGGAGTGTCCGGACTACCCGCACAGATACGCAGTATTTT; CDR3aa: CAWSVRTTRTDTQYF
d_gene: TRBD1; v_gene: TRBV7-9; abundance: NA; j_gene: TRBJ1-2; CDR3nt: TGTGCCAGCAGCTTAATCCGGGACAGGGTTGGCTACACCTTC; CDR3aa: CASSLIRDRVGYTF
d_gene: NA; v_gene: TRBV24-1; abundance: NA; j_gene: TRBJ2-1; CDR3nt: TGTGCCACCAGTGGACGCAGCGACAATGAGCAGTTCTTC; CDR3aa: CATSGRSDNEQFF
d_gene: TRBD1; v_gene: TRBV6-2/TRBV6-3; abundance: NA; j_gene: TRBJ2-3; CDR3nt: TGTGCCAGCAGCGGACAGGGTAGTTTTGCAGATACGCAGTATTTT; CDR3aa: CASSGQGSFADTQYF
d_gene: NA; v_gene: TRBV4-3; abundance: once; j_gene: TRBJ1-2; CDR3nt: TGCGCCAGCAGCCAAGATCCCGCGAATTACTATGGCTACACCTTC; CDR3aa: CASSQDPANYYGYTF
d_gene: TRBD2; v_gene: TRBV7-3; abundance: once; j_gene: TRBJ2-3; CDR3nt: TGTGCCAGCAGCTTACAGCTAGCGGGAGATACGCAGTATTTT; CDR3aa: CASSLQLAGDTQYF
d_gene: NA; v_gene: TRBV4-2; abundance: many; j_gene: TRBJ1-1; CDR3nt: TGTGCCAGCAGCCTCAGACAGACGTTCACTGAAGCTTTCTTT; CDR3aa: CASSLRQTFTEAFF
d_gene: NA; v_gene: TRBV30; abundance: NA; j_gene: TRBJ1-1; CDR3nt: TGTGCCTGGAGGCTAAACACTGAAGCTTTCTTT; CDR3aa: CAWRLNTEAFF
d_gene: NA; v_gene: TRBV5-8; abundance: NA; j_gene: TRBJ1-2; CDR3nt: TGTGCCAGCAGCTTGGATTCCGGTTTTAACTATGGCTACACCTTC; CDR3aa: CASSLDSGFNYGYTF
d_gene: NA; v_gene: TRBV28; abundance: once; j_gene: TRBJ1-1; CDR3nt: TGTGCCAGCAGTTTAACTGAAATCGACAGGGAAGCTTTCTTT; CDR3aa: CASSLTEIDREAFF
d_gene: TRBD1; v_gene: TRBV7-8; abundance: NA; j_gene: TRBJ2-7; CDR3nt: TGTGCCAGCAGCCAAGGACAGGGGATCCCCCAATCCTACGAGCAGTACTTC; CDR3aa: CASSQGQGIPQSYEQYF
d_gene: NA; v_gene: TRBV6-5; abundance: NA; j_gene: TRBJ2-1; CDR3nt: TGTGCCAGCAGCTTGAGCTCCTACAATGAGCAGTTCTTC; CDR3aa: CASSLSSYNEQFF
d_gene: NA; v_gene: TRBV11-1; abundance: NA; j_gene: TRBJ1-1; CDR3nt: TGTGCCAGCAGCTTAGAAGGGGTGAACACTGAAGCTTTCTTT; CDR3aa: CASSLEGVNTEAFF
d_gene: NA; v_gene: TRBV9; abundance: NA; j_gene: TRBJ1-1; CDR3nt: TGTGCCAGCAGCGTAACTCCACAGGCAGGCACTGAAGCTTTCTTT; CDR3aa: CASSVTPQAGTEAFF
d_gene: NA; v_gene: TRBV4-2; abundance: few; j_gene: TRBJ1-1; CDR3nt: TGTGCCAGCAGCCAAGCTGGAAGTCAGGGGAACACTGAAGCTTTCTTT; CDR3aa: CASSQAGSQGNTEAFF
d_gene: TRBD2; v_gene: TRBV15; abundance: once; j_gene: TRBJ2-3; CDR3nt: TGTGCCACCAGCAGAGAACTAGCGGGACGGACAGATACGCAGTATTTT; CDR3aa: CATSRELAGRTDTQYF
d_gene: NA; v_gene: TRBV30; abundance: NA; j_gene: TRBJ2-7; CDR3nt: TGTGCCTGGAGTCCTAGTAGCTCCTACGAGCAGTACTTC; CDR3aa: CAWSPSSSYEQYF
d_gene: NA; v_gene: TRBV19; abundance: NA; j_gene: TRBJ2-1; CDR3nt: TGTGCCAGTAATCGTGGAAGCGGCACGGGTAGGGAGCAGTTCTTC; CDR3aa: CASNRGSGTGREQFF
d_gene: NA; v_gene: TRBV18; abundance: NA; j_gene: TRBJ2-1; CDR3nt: TGTGCCAGCTCACCACTCTCAGGACTCAGCTCCTACAATGAGCAGTTCTTC; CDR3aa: CASSPLSGLSSYNEQFF
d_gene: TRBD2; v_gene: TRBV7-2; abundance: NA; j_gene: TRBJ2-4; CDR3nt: TGTGCCAGCAGCCGCGGAACTAGCGATCTGGCCAAAAACATTCAGTACTTC; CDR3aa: CASSRGTSDLAKNIQYF
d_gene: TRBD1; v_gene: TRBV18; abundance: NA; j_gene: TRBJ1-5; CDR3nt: TGTGCCAGCTCACAGAATCCAGGGGGAAGCAATCAGCCCCAGCATTTT; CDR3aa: CASSQNPGGSNQPQHF
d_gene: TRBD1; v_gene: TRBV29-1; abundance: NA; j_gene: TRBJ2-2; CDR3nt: TGCAGCGTTGAACTAACCAACAGGGGGCTTCAAAGCGGGGAGCTGTTTTTT; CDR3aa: CSVELTNRGLQSGELFF
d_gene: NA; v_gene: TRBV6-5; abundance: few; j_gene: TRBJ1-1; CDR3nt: TGTGCCAGCAGTTCTGCCGGGACAGAAGCTTTCTTT; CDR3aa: CASSSAGTEAFF
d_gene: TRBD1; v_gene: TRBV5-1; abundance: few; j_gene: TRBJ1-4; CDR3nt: TGCGCCAGCAGCCCCGGGACAGGGAGTGAAAAACTGTTTTTT; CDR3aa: CASSPGTGSEKLFF
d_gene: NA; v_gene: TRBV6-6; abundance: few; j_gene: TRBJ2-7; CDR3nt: TGTGCCAGCAGTCCGGCGGGGACAGCAAGTTCCTACGAGCAGTACTTC; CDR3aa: CASSPAGTASSYEQYF
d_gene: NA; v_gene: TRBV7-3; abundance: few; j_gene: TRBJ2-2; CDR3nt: TGTGCCAGCAGCTTATTCGAGACAGGGAACACCGGGGAGCTGTTTTTT; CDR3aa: CASSLFETGNTGELFF
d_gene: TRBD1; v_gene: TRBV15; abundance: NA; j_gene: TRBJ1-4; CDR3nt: TGTGCCACCAGCAGACCTTCGACAGGGCCTAATGAAAAACTGTTTTTT; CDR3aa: CATSRPSTGPNEKLFF
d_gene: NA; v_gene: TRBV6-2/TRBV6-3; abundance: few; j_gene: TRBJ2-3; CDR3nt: TGTGCCAGCAGTTACTCGATGGCTAGACCCACAGATACGCAGTATTTT; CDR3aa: CASSYSMARPTDTQYF
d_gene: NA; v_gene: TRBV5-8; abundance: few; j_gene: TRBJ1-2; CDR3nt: TGTGCCAGCAGCTTGAAGACAGCACCTAACTATGGCTACACCTTC; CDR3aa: CASSLKTAPNYGYTF
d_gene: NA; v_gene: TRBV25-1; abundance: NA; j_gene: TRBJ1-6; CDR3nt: TGTGCCAGCACTGAATCAGGATACAATTCACCCCTCCACTTT; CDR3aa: CASTESGYNSPLHF
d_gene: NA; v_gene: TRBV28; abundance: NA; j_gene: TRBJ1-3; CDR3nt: TGTGCGAGCAGGCGCAAGAACCCTGGAAACACCATATATTTT; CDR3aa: CASRRKNPGNTIYF
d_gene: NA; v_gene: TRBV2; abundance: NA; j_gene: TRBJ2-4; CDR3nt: TGTGCCAGCAGGGAGGGGAATCAGGCCAAAAACATTCAGTACTTC; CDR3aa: CASREGNQAKNIQYF
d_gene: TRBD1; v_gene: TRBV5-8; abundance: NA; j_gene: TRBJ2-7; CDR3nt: TGTGCCAGCAGCTTAGGACAGGGCCATTCCTACGAGCAGTACTTC; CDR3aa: CASSLGQGHSYEQYF
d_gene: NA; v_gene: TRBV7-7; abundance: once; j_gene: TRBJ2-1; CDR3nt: TGTGCTAGCAGCTTCACGTACAGAAGTGAGCAGTTCTTC; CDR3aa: CASSFTYRSEQFF